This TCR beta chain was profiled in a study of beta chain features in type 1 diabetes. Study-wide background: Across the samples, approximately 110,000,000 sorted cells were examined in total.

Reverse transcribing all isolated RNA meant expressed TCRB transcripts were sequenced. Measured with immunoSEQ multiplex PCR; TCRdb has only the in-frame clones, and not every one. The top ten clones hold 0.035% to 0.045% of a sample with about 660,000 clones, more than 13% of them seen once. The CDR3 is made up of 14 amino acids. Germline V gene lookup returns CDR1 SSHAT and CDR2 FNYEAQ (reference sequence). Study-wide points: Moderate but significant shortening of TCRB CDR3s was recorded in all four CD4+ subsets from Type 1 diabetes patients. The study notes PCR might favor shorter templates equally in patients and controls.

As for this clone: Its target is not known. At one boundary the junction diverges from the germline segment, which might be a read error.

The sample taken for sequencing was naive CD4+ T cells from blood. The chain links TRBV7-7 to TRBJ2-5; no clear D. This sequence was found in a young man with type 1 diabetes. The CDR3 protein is CASSLSGFGETQYF. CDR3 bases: TGTGCTAGCAGCTTATCGGGTTTTGGGGAGACCCAGTACTTC.